A single sample is the source of the 28 T cell receptor beta chains below, sequenced in a study of T cell responses to AZD1222 COVID-19 vaccine (TCRdb year 2021). The time point label, read with the paper, signifies: baseline before first vaccination. Library preparation used the immunoSEQ multiplex PCR assay. Held by TCRdb, this immuneACCESS table contains in-frame sequences only and omits some clones. Under half of the omission traces to an unresolved V gene where checked; the cause of the rest is unknown. Counted in this sample were about 180,000 clones; just over 90% of them appeared once. 2.5% to 3% of the sample comes from the top ten. The sequencing used peripheral blood, collected on day 0 of AZD1222 vaccination. These receptors came from an adult in good health.

The genes are TRBV6-1 and TRBJ2-3; 7 nucleotides align to TRBD2. CDR1 is MNHNS and CDR2 is SASEGT in the germline V gene. V was clipped by 4 bases and J by 1 base; unmatched bases: 11. This CDR3 spans 17 amino acids. CDR3 nucleotides: TGTGCCAGCAGTGCCCCAATTCGGGGGGAGGGCACAGATACGCAGTATTTT. The encoded protein is CASSAPIRGEGTDTQYF.

CDR3 sequence: CASSQGVTGSYEQYF. The DNA for the CDR3 is TGCGCCAGCAGCCAAGGTGTTACGGGATCCTACGAGCAGTACTTC. The J gene is TRBJ2-7, the V gene TRBV4-1; D possibly corresponds to TRBD2 (5 bases). From germline, CDR1 is MGHRA and CDR2 YSYEKL. The CDR3 extends over 15 amino acids. The ends were cut back, 1 base at V and 1 base at J, with 11 bases in the middle.

This clone was seen only once. J is TRBJ2-2 and V is TRBV10-1; 7 bases align to TRBD2. Germline CDR1 is WNHNN and CDR2 is SYGVQD (reference sequence). The CDR3 has 15 amino acids. After removal of 3 bases from V and 4 bases from J, the junction contained 5 bases not matched to a gene. CDR3 sequence (DNA): TGCGCCAGCAGTGACCCGGGAGGAGGCACCGGGGAGCTGTTTTTT. Encoded protein: CASSDPGGGTGELFF.

The V gene is TRBV5-6, the J gene TRBJ2-7, with 7 bases aligning to TRBD2. The CDR3 spans 15 residues. Germline V gene sequence: CDR1 SGHDT, CDR2 YYEEEE. Trimming at V came to 1 base and at J to 4 bases, leaving 8 bases not matched to a gene. CDR3 nucleotides: TGTGCCAGCAGCTTGAGTGCGGGAGTAGGATACGAGCAGTACTTC. It is translated as CASSLSAGVGYEQYF.

The chain has TRBV4-1 and TRBJ1-4; D possibly corresponds to TRBD1 (5 bases). Per germline, CDR1 MGHRA and CDR2 YSYEKL. Trimming cost V 0 bases and J 8 bases, with 13 bases left between them. This CDR3 contains 15 residues. CDR3 in DNA: TGCGCCAGCAGCCAAGATCGGGGCGGAGGGGAAAAACTGTTTTTT. It is translated as CASSQDRGGGEKLFF.

The V and J genes are TRBV19 and TRBJ1-4; unclear D gene. Germline V gives CDR1 LNHDA, CDR2 SQIVND (reference sequence). With 7 bases removed from V and 7 bases from J, the gap between germline ends came to 16 bases. There are 14 residues in the CDR3. The CDR3 protein is CASKVEGFGEKLFF. The CDR3 coding sequence is TGTGCCAGTAAAGTCGAGGGTTTCGGTGAAAAACTGTTTTTT.

This clone was observed a few times. The V and J genes are TRBV5-1 and TRBJ1-1; 7 bases are a match to TRBD1. In germline, CDR1 is SGHRS, CDR2 YFSETQ. Germline trimming cut 0 bases from V and 0 bases from J; bases unmatched to any gene: 2. This CDR3 is 15 amino acids long. CDR3 in amino acids: CASSLGGTVNTEAFF. CDR3 sequence (DNA): TGCGCCAGCAGCTTGGGAGGGACAGTGAACACTGAAGCTTTCTTT.

V usage is TRBV7-9 and J usage is TRBJ2-7; D call uncertain. The germline V gene has CDR1 SEHNR and CDR2 FQNEAQ (reference sequence). The CDR3 has 13 residues. Trimming left V 2 bases short and J 3 bases short, with 8 bases between. The CDR3 here is CASSLFLGYEQYF. CDR3 nucleotide sequence: TGTGCCAGCAGCTTATTCCTCGGCTACGAGCAGTACTTC.

This clone was found a few times. This chain joins TRBV15 and TRBJ2-2, with D tentatively TRBD2 (6 bases). The CDR3 has 16 amino acids. CDR1 LNHNV and CDR2 YYDKDF come from the germline V gene (reference sequence). Deletions cut 3 bases from V and 0 bases from J, with 11 bases between. CDR3 sequence (DNA): TGTGCCACCAGCAGGTCGGGAGTCCCGAACACCGGGGAGCTGTTTTTT. Protein: CATSRSGVPNTGELFF.

The chain joins TRBV19 to TRBJ1-1; unclear D gene. The CDR3 contains 14 residues. The V and J ends lost 4 bases and 4 bases respectively, with 13 bases between them. CDR1 and CDR2 (germline): LNHDA, SQIVND (reference sequence). The CDR3 DNA is TGTGCCAGTAGTAGCCCTGGGTTGGGCACTGAAGCTTTCTTT. This gives the protein CASSSPGLGTEAFF.

The genes are TRBV7-9 and TRBJ2-1; D is ambiguous. The germline V and J ends were trimmed by 5 bases and 8 bases, with 7 bases remaining between them. There are 11 residues in the CDR3. Germline CDR1 reads SEHNR; CDR2 reads FQNEAQ (reference sequence). CDR3: CASSRYDEQFF. The CDR3 nucleotides are TGTGCCAGCAGCCGTTACGATGAGCAGTTCTTC. The entire variable domain, with the rest obtained from reference TRBV7-9 and TRBJ2-1, is as follows: DTGVSQNPRHKITKRGQNVTFRCDPISEHNRLYWYRQTLGQGPEFLTYFQNEAQLEKSRLLSDRFSAERPKGSFSTLEIQRTEQGDSAMYLCASSRYDEQFFGPGTRLTVL.

The chain links TRBV6-5 to TRBJ1-1; D remains unclear. V was cut by 7 bases and J by 0 bases, with 15 bases left in between. Germline V CDR1 and CDR2: MNHEY, SVGAGI. The CDR3 is 15 residues long. The CDR3 nucleotides read TGTGCCAGCATTAGGTCGGCTGTCATGAACACTGAAGCTTTCTTT. Protein product: CASIRSAVMNTEAFF.

The CDR3 bases are TGTGCCAGCAGTCCCCGAACGGCCGGGCAGGGGGACGAGCAGTTCTTC. This encodes CASSPRTAGQGDEQFF. The gene calls are TRBV2 and TRBJ2-1; 7 bases map to TRBD1. The V segment lost 5 bases and the J segment 10 bases; nucleotides outside the gene matches: 17. Germline assignment: CDR1 SNHLY and CDR2 FYNNEI. The CDR3 contains 16 residues.

This rearrangement joins TRBV3-1 (or the pseudogene TRBV3-2) to TRBJ1-3; tentatively, D is TRBD1 (6 bases). Between the trimmed V and J ends, which lost 1 base and 0 bases, there was a span of 13 bases. The length of the CDR3 is 17 residues. The V gene's germline CDR1 is LGHDT and CDR2 YNNKEL (reference sequence). CDR3 DNA sequence: TGTGCCAGCAGCCAAGGCGGACAGTATTTCTCTGGAAACACCATATATTTT. It is translated as CASSQGGQYFSGNTIYF.

The chain uses TRBV7-8 and TRBJ2-2, with 12 bases fitting TRBD2. Germline V gene lookup returns CDR1 SGHVS and CDR2 FQNEAQ. Unmatched junction bases numbered 6, after V lost 0 bases and J lost 7 bases. The CDR3 runs to 17 residues. CDR3 DNA: TGTGCCAGCAGCTTAGCCCTAGCGGGAGGGCAGGGCGGGGAGCTGTTTTTT. Translated, it gives CASSLALAGGQGGELFF.

The chain employs TRBV5-1 and TRBJ2-7; 8 bases fit TRBD1. Germline V gene lookup returns CDR1 SGHRS and CDR2 YFSETQ. V lost 4 bases and J lost 3; bases outside the gene matches: 6. The CDR3 covers 14 residues. The CDR3 here is CASSPTGAHYEQYF. CDR3 in DNA: TGCGCCAGCAGCCCGACAGGGGCGCACTACGAGCAGTACTTC.

This chain connects TRBV5-1 to TRBJ2-2; 9 nucleotides align to TRBD2. The CDR3 is made up of 16 amino acids. V lost 3 bases to trimming and J lost 0 bases; unmatched junction nucleotides: 3. Germline values: CDR1 SGHRS, CDR2 YFSETQ. The CDR3 DNA reads TGCGCCAGCAGCTCTAGCGGGACCGCGAACACCGGGGAGCTGTTTTTT. It is translated as CASSSSGTANTGELFF.

The chain recombines TRBV25-1 with TRBJ1-1; weak D call: TRBD1 (6 bases). Germline V gene data show CDR1 as MGHDK and CDR2 as SYGVNS. There are 13 residues in the CDR3. The germline V and J ends were trimmed by 7 bases and 8 bases, with 17 bases remaining between them. DNA for the CDR3: TGTGCCAGCACCCCAGGGGCCTCATGGGAAGCTTTCTTT. It specifies CASTPGASWEAFF.

The rearrangement uses TRBV12-3 or TRBV12-4 and TRBJ1-3; D unresolved. Deletions cut 6 bases from V and 2 bases from J, with 8 bases between. The CDR3 is made up of 13 amino acids. In DNA, the CDR3 is TGTGCCAGCAGCTTCTCGGCTGGAAACACCATATATTTT. Its protein product is CASSFSAGNTIYF.

V usage is TRBV12-5 and J usage is TRBJ2-2; 8 nucleotides match TRBD2. The CDR3 contains 15 residues. After removal of 0 bases from V and 5 bases from J, the junction contained 2 bases not matched to a gene. Germline V gene lookup returns CDR1 LGHNT and CDR2 FRNRAP. CDR3 in DNA: TGTGCTAGTGGTTTGGTAGCGGGAGTTACCGGGGAGCTGTTTTTT. It codes for CASGLVAGVTGELFF.

The chain employs TRBV3-1 (or the pseudogene TRBV3-2) and TRBJ1-6, with unresolved D. Per germline, CDR1 LGHDT and CDR2 YNNKEL (reference sequence). CDR3 length equals 15 residues. V shed 0 bases and J shed 7 bases, with 10 bases lying between them. CDR3 DNA sequence: TGTGCCAGCAGCCAAGACAGGTCGGGCAATTCACCCCTCCACTTT. This translates into CASSQDRSGNSPLHF.

The rearrangement links TRBV6-5 to TRBJ1-2; 8 nucleotides line up with TRBD1. The CDR3 loop spans 14 amino acids. Germline values: CDR1 MNHEY, CDR2 SVGAGI. After removal of 0 bases from V and 7 bases from J, the junction contained 4 bases not matched to a gene. This CDR3 reads CASSYSPGGSGYTF. The DNA for the CDR3 is TGTGCCAGCAGTTACTCCCCAGGGGGCAGTGGCTACACCTTC.

The rearrangement joins TRBV6-6 to TRBJ1-2, with 7 bases matching TRBD1. Germline CDR1 and CDR2: MNHNY and SVGAGI (reference sequence). The CDR3 runs 14 residues. V lost 6 bases, J lost 4 bases, and 8 bases stayed unmatched. The CDR3, as DNA: TGTGCCAGCAGCCTAAGGGGGCAGGCCTATGGCTACACCTTC. Protein sequence: CASSLRGQAYGYTF.

This chain connects TRBV7-6 to TRBJ1-4; 8 positions match TRBD1. J was trimmed by 0 bases and V by 4 bases; bases with no gene match: 4. Germline lookup yields CDR1 SGHVS and CDR2 FNYEAQ. This CDR3 has 16 residues. In DNA, the CDR3 is TGTGCCAGCAGCTCCGGACAGGGTGCAACTAATGAAAAACTGTTTTTT. This sequence encodes CASSSGQGATNEKLFF. The whole variable domain, filled in from reference TRBV7-6 and TRBJ1-4, reads GAGVSQSPRYKVTKRGQDVALRCDPISGHVSLYWYRQALGQGPEFLTYFNYEAQQDKSGLPNDRFSAERPEGSISTLTIQRTEQRDSAMYRCASSSGQGATNEKLFFGSGTQLSVL.

The chain is built from TRBV10-3 and TRBJ1-2; D is uncertain. V was clipped by 4 bases and J by 3 bases, with 12 bases between them. This CDR3 is 14 amino acids long. Germline V gene data show CDR1 as ENHRY and CDR2 as SYGVKD. In DNA form, the CDR3 reads TGTGCCATCAGTGTCGGACTGTCGGACTATGGCTACACCTTC. Translating it yields CAISVGLSDYGYTF.

The rearrangement links TRBV18 to TRBJ2-1, with 8 bases aligning to TRBD2. With V trimmed by 6 bases and J by 7 bases, 17 bases remained unmatched. Looked up from germline, CDR1 is KGHSH and CDR2 is LQKENI. The CDR3 length is 17 residues. CDR3 sequence: CASSYTLAGIPGNEQFF. The CDR3 DNA sequence: TGTGCCAGCTCTTATACCCTAGCGGGCATTCCCGGGAATGAGCAGTTCTTC.

The V gene is TRBV7-9, the J gene TRBJ2-1, with D possibly TRBD2 on 6 matching bases. CDR3 length: 15 residues. V was shortened by 3 bases and J by 1 base, with 10 bases between the two germline ends. Germline loops: CDR1 SEHNR, CDR2 FQNEAQ (reference sequence). The CDR3 is CASSLSEGSYNEQFF. CDR3 sequence (DNA): TGTGCCAGCAGCTTGTCGGAGGGATCCTACAATGAGCAGTTCTTC.

CDR3 in DNA: TGTGCCAGCAGCCGGGCCGGGAGTGATTTAGATACGCAGTATTTT. It specifies CASSRAGSDLDTQYF. The genes are TRBV4-2 and TRBJ2-3; D is perhaps TRBD2 (6 bases). V was pared by 4 bases and J by 5 bases, with 16 bases between. Per the germline V gene, CDR1 is LGHNA and CDR2 is YNFKEQ. This CDR3 region has 15 residues.